These 23 T cell receptor beta chains originate from one sample sequenced in a study of T cell responses to AZD1222 COVID-19 vaccine. Sequencing was performed with immunoSEQ multiplex PCR; in TCRdb, only in-frame clones are kept and a portion is missing. The repertoire holds tens of thousands of clones, with about 80% as singletons. Sequencing was performed on peripheral blood, taken 28 days after the second dose of the MenACWY control vaccine. The receptor set was obtained from an adult who received the MenACWY meningococcal vaccine as a control.

The rearrangement uses TRBV28 and TRBJ1-4; D unresolved. The CDR3 spans 14 residues. The V gene's germline CDR1 is MDHEN and CDR2 SYDVKM. Trimming took 9 bases from V and 8 from J, leaving 19 bases between them. The CDR3 DNA is TGTGCCAGTAGTACAACGGGTTTGAAAGAAAAACTGTTTTTT. It specifies CASSTTGLKEKLFF. Complete variable domain (other parts from reference TRBV28 and TRBJ1-4): DVKVTQSSRYLVKRTGEKVFLECVQDMDHENMFWYRQDPGLGLRLIYFSYDVKMKEKGDIPEGYSVSREKKERFSLILESASTNQTSMYLCASSTTGLKEKLFFGSGTQLSVL.

The chain combines TRBV2 with TRBJ2-6; either TRBD1 or TRBD2 may supply D (6 bases each). Germline loops: CDR1 SNHLY, CDR2 FYNNEI. V lost 7 bases, J lost 4 bases, and 14 bases lay in between. The CDR3 has 15 residues. CDR3 region: CASTGAQVGANVLTF. CDR3 sequence (DNA): TGTGCCAGCACGGGGGCCCAGGTGGGGGCCAACGTCCTGACTTTC.

CDR3 sequence: CASSLRTGATNEKLFF. The CDR3 bases are TGTGCCAGCAGCTTAAGGACGGGAGCAACTAATGAAAAACTGTTTTTT. The V gene is TRBV7-9, the J gene TRBJ1-4; the D is unclear. V was clipped by 2 bases and J by 0 bases, with 10 bases between them. Per germline, CDR1 SEHNR and CDR2 FQNEAQ (reference sequence). The CDR3 is 16 residues long.

On this clone itself: The same CDR3 can be traced to other DNA sequences in this sample. The rearrangement uses TRBV6-5 and TRBJ1-5, with 10 bases that match TRBD1. Unmatched junction bases numbered 7, after V lost 8 bases and J lost 3 bases. From germline, CDR1 is MNHEY and CDR2 SVGAGI. The CDR3 sequence is 15 residues long. The CDR3 sequence is CASSRDRGSNQPQHF. DNA of the CDR3: TGTGCCAGCTCTAGGGACAGGGGTTCCAATCAGCCCCAGCATTTT.

The CDR3: CAAGFEGEKLFF. CDR3 coding DNA: TGTGCCGCAGGTTTTGAAGGAGAAAAACTGTTTTTT. The rearrangement links TRBV27 to TRBJ1-4; no firm D call. V gave up 11 bases and J gave up 8 bases, with 15 bases separating them. From germline, CDR1 is MNHEY and CDR2 SMNVEV (reference sequence). This CDR3 region has 12 residues.

The chain recombines TRBV19 with TRBJ1-6; 7 nucleotides agree with TRBD1. From germline, CDR1 is LNHDA and CDR2 SQIVND (reference sequence). With V trimmed by 10 bases and J by 7 bases, 10 bases remained unmatched. The CDR3 runs to 14 residues. This CDR3 is CATSATGSNSPLHF. Here the CDR3 DNA reads TGTGCCACCTCAGCGACAGGGTCCAATTCACCCCTCCACTTT.

As DNA, the CDR3 is TGTGCCAGCAGCTTACGGCGGTTCTCTGGAAACACCATATATTTT. Its translation is CASSLRRFSGNTIYF. The chain combines TRBV13 with TRBJ1-3; unclear D gene. The V gene lost 2 bases and the J gene lost 0 bases, with 8 bases spanning the gap. The CDR3 covers 15 residues. The germline gives CDR1 PRHDT, CDR2 FYEKMQ (reference sequence).

The chain has TRBV18 and TRBJ2-1; 10 nucleotides align to TRBD2. V dropped 7 bases and J dropped 9; count of bases not matched to a gene: 12. CDR1 and CDR2 (germline): KGHSH, LQKENI. CDR3 length: 15 amino acids. CDR3 residues: CASFTSGVAGGEQFF. As DNA, the CDR3 is TGTGCCAGCTTCACCAGTGGGGTAGCGGGAGGTGAGCAGTTCTTC.

This clone was seen a single time. V is TRBV5-1 and J is TRBJ1-4, with D possibly TRBD1 on 5 matching bases. Trimming took off 4 bases at V and 8 bases at J, with 15 bases between the two ends. CDR1 SGHRS and CDR2 YFSETQ come from the germline V gene. The CDR3 is made up of 14 amino acids. The CDR3 bases are TGCGCCAGCAGCCAAAACGGAGGGGAAGAAAAACTGTTTTTT. It codes for CASSQNGGEEKLFF.

The chain carries TRBV4-1 and TRBJ2-3; 8 bases are a match to TRBD1. The CDR3 is made up of 15 amino acids. Germline values: CDR1 MGHRA, CDR2 YSYEKL. V shed 4 bases and J 0 bases; nucleotides not matched to a gene: 3. Here the CDR3 DNA reads TGCGCCAGCAGCCGTGGACAGGGAAGCACAGATACGCAGTATTTT. Its protein product is CASSRGQGSTDTQYF.

This chain links TRBV4-3 with TRBJ1-6; D not certain. The CDR3 has 15 amino acids. The germline V gene encodes CDR1 LGHNA and CDR2 YSLEER. The germline V and J ends were trimmed by 1 base and 7 bases, with 11 bases remaining between them. The CDR3 region is CASSQGSGLNSPLHF. The CDR3 DNA reads TGCGCCAGCAGCCAAGGGTCTGGTTTGAATTCACCCCTCCACTTT.

The chain links TRBV5-3 to TRBJ1-2; D unclear. TRBV5-3 is sorted into the ORF group, with uncertain function. Trimming cost V 8 bases and J 3 bases, with 29 bases left between them. The CDR3 runs to 18 residues. In DNA form, the CDR3 reads TGTGCCAGTGCCGAATGCCGGAGATTCTTGTTCGGGGACTATGGCTACACCTTC. Its translation: CASAECRRFLFGDYGYTF.

This chain links TRBV7-2 with TRBJ1-4, with 10 positions matching TRBD1. J gave up 6 bases and V 1 base, and 2 bases lay outside the gene matches. This CDR3 has 15 amino acids. Per germline, CDR1 SGHTA and CDR2 FQGNSA. The CDR3 DNA reads TGTGCCAGCAGCTTAGAGGGACAGGGGTATGAAAAACTGTTTTTT. This sequence encodes CASSLEGQGYEKLFF.

The count of this clone is one. The chain has TRBV30 and TRBJ1-2; D is possibly TRBD1 (6 bases). The CDR3 spans 13 residues. The germline V gene has CDR1 GTSNPN and CDR2 SVGIG (reference sequence). Trimming pared 5 bases from V and 0 bases from J, leaving 10 bases between. The CDR3 coding sequence is TGTGCCTGGGCTGGACAGACTAACTATGGCTACACCTTC. Translated, it gives CAWAGQTNYGYTF.

V usage is TRBV7-2 and J usage is TRBJ2-7; 7 bases line up with TRBD2. This CDR3 has 13 residues. V was pared by 3 bases and J by 2 bases, with 1 base of the junction left unmatched. The germline V gene encodes CDR1 SGHTA and CDR2 FQGNSA. The CDR3 here is CASSFGRAYEQYF. CDR3 sequence (DNA): TGTGCCAGCAGCTTTGGGAGGGCCTACGAGCAGTACTTC.

The chain combines TRBV12-5 with TRBJ2-6; the D gene is possibly TRBD2 (7 bases). Germline V gives CDR1 LGHNT, CDR2 FRNRAP. Trimming cost V 7 bases and J 2 bases, with 12 bases left between them. CDR3 size: 15 residues. Written as DNA, the CDR3 is TGTGCTAGTGCCCGAGGGGGGGCTGGGGCCAACGTCCTGACTTTC. This encodes CASARGGAGANVLTF.

The chain joins TRBV30 to TRBJ2-2; perhaps TRBD2 as D (6 bases). Germline assignment: CDR1 GTSNPN and CDR2 SVGIG (reference sequence). The CDR3 is 14 residues long. Trimming removed 4 bases from V and 0 bases from J, with 9 bases in between. CDR3 loop: CAWNGGTNTGELFF. CDR3 bases: TGTGCCTGGAACGGCGGGACGAACACCGGGGAGCTGTTTTTT. Full variable domain (missing parts from reference TRBV30 and TRBJ2-2): SQTIHQWPATLVQPVGSPLSLECTVEGTSNPNLYWYRQAAGRGLQLLFYSVGIGQISSEVPQNLSASRPQDRQFILSSKKLLLSDSGFYLCAWNGGTNTGELFFGEGSRLTVL.

The V and J genes are TRBV6-1 and TRBJ1-1, with D possibly TRBD1 on 5 matching bases. V gave up 2 bases and J gave up 0 bases, with 7 bases separating them. From germline, CDR1 is MNHNS and CDR2 SASEGT. CDR3 length: 14 amino acids. CDR3 DNA sequence: TGTGCCAGCAGTGAACAGGGAATGAACACTGAAGCTTTCTTT. The encoded protein is CASSEQGMNTEAFF.

This sequence joins TRBV12-3 or TRBV12-4 and TRBJ2-7; D remains ambiguous. V dropped 3 bases and J dropped 5 bases, with 8 bases sitting between them. This CDR3 has 12 residues. The CDR3 sequence: CASSLSVHEQYF. The CDR3 DNA is TGTGCCAGCAGTTTGAGCGTCCACGAGCAGTACTTC.

This clone was picked up a small number of times. The chain links TRBV16 to TRBJ1-4, with 7 bases matching TRBD1. Trimming removed 4 bases from V and 2 bases from J; junction bases left unmatched: 4. Germline V gene sequence: CDR1 KGHSY, CDR2 FQNENV. The CDR3 covers 15 residues. The CDR3 is CASSRTGDTNEKLFF. CDR3 nucleotide sequence: TGTGCCAGCAGCCGGACAGGAGATACTAATGAAAAACTGTTTTTT.

This clone was seen just once. CDR3 nucleotide sequence: TGCGCCAGCAGCTTAGGCCCTGACACTGAAGCTTTCTTT. Its translation: CASSLGPDTEAFF. V usage is TRBV5-1 and J usage is TRBJ1-1; D ambiguous. The CDR3 totals 13 residues. V was clipped by 2 bases and J by 3 bases, with 8 bases between them. CDR1 is SGHRS, CDR2 YFSETQ, per germline.

This clone was observed a few times. This chain connects TRBV28 to TRBJ1-3, with 7 bases matching TRBD1. Germline lookup yields CDR1 MDHEN and CDR2 SYDVKM. J lost 4 bases, V lost 9 bases, and 18 bases had no gene match. The CDR3 is 17 residues long. The chain's CDR3 is CASLKGAFFRAGNTIYF. The CDR3, as DNA: TGTGCCAGTTTAAAGGGGGCGTTTTTCAGGGCCGGAAACACCATATATTTT.

The chain couples TRBV7-2 to TRBJ1-4; D unclear. Trimming took off 6 bases at V and 7 bases at J, with 18 bases between the two ends. Germline lookup yields CDR1 SGHTA and CDR2 FQGNSA. There are 15 residues in the CDR3. The CDR3 protein is CASSLKGVIGEKLFF. DNA of the CDR3: TGTGCCAGCAGTCTTAAGGGAGTAATAGGTGAAAAACTGTTTTTT.